The rows below give T cell receptor beta chains drawn from one sample of a study of shared clonotypes between healthy human individuals. Produced via immunoSEQ multiplex PCR; TCRdb's table is partial and in-frame only. The sample lists about 580,000 clones; roughly 98% were seen once. The specimen sequenced was naive CD8+ T cells sorted from blood. These receptors all stem from a man aged 25-40 years in good health. The CDR3 runs from the conserved cysteine through the conserved F or W. The D gene is left open where the match is weak. Size is omitted from some rows. Given values are once, few, many or a class for expanded clones.

size: -; J: TRBJ2-5; D: -; V: TRBV4-1; CDR3: CASSQERLAGDLQYQETQYF; DNA: TGCGCCAGCAGCCAAGAGAGATTGGCAGGGGACTTACAGTACCAAGAGACCCAGTACTTC
size: -; J: TRBJ1-1; D: -; V: TRBV7-8; CDR3: CASSYAFEITEAFF; DNA: TGTGCCAGCAGCTACGCTTTCGAGATCACTGAAGCTTTCTTT
size: -; J: TRBJ2-1; D: TRBD2; V: TRBV11-2; CDR3: CASSNLAGGPGDEQFF; DNA: TGTGCCAGCAGCAACCTAGCGGGAGGCCCCGGCGATGAGCAGTTCTTC
size: -; J: TRBJ2-1; D: TRBD2; V: TRBV27; CDR3: CASSGTSISEQFF; DNA: TGTGCCAGCAGCGGGACTAGCATTTCTGAGCAGTTCTTC
size: -; J: TRBJ1-4; D: -; V: TRBV9; CDR3: CASSVRLGQMEKRNEKLFF; DNA: TGTGCCAGCAGCGTTCGACTCGGACAGATGGAAAAACGTAATGAAAAACTGTTTTTT
size: -; J: TRBJ2-2; D: -; V: TRBV11-2; CDR3: CASSSSTAVPGELFF; DNA: TGTGCCAGCAGCAGCTCGACAGCAGTCCCCGGGGAGCTGTTTTTT
size: -; J: TRBJ2-7; D: -; V: TRBV7-8; CDR3: CASSFSSQLKLEQYF; DNA: TGTGCCAGCAGCTTCTCATCTCAGTTGAAACTCGAGCAGTACTTC
size: -; J: TRBJ2-1; D: -; V: TRBV14; CDR3: CASSQDDWGVAQESYNEQFF; DNA: TGTGCCAGCAGCCAGGATGACTGGGGCGTAGCGCAGGAGTCCTACAATGAGCAGTTCTTC
size: -; J: TRBJ2-7; D: -; V: TRBV13; CDR3: CASSLLPPRPWGSYEQYF; DNA: TGTGCCAGCAGCTTACTTCCCCCTAGACCCTGGGGTAGCTACGAGCAGTACTTC
size: -; J: TRBJ1-1; D: -; V: TRBV27; CDR3: CASSPWTTGTEAFF; DNA: TGTGCCAGCAGTCCTTGGACCACGGGCACTGAAGCTTTCTTT
size: -; J: TRBJ2-7; D: -; V: TRBV27; CDR3: CASSLLKGGYEQYF; DNA: TGTGCCAGCAGTTTGCTAAAAGGCGGCTACGAGCAGTACTTC
size: -; J: TRBJ2-1; D: TRBD2; V: TRBV29-1; CDR3: CSVEFLKGLPIF; DNA: TGCAGCGTTGAGTTCTTGAAGGGACTACCTATCTTC
size: -; J: TRBJ2-1; D: -; V: TRBV4-3; CDR3: CASSQDYPHNEQFF; DNA: TGCGCCAGCAGCCAAGATTACCCCCACAATGAGCAGTTCTTC
size: -; J: TRBJ2-5; D: -; V: TRBV15; CDR3: CATLEGGTETQYF; DNA: TGTGCCACCCTAGAGGGGGGGACGGAGACCCAGTACTTC
size: -; J: TRBJ2-3; D: -; V: TRBV5-1; CDR3: CASSSVLRADTQYF; DNA: TGCGCCAGCAGCTCCGTCTTGAGGGCAGATACGCAGTATTTT
size: -; J: TRBJ2-2; D: TRBD2; V: TRBV5-1; CDR3: CASSPRTSGRAGELFF; DNA: TGCGCCAGCAGCCCAAGGACTAGCGGGAGGGCCGGGGAGCTGTTTTTT
size: -; J: TRBJ2-1; D: -; V: TRBV6-6; CDR3: CASNLGGYEQFF; DNA: TGTGCCAGCAACCTAGGGGGGTATGAGCAGTTCTTC
size: -; J: TRBJ2-1; D: -; V: TRBV5-1; CDR3: CASSLVQLEQFF; DNA: TGCGCCAGCAGCTTGGTCCAATTAGAGCAGTTCTTC
size: -; J: TRBJ2-3; D: -; V: TRBV7-2; CDR3: CASSSDPGPSTDTQYF; DNA: TGTGCCAGCAGCTCAGACCCCGGGCCAAGCACAGATACGCAGTATTTT
size: -; J: TRBJ1-1; D: TRBD1; V: TRBV28; CDR3: CASSLDRGEAFF; DNA: TGTGCCAGCAGTTTAGACAGGGGAGAAGCTTTCTTT
size: -; J: TRBJ2-2; D: TRBD2; V: TRBV7-6; CDR3: CASSVGTSGTGELFF; DNA: TGTGCCAGCAGCGTCGGGACTAGCGGGACCGGGGAGCTGTTTTTT
size: once; J: TRBJ2-1; D: TRBD1; V: TRBV29-1; CDR3: CSVDPRGSRGYNEQFF; DNA: TGCAGCGTTGATCCCAGGGGCTCCAGGGGGTACAATGAGCAGTTCTTC
size: -; J: TRBJ2-3; D: TRBD2; V: TRBV15; CDR3: CATSRTGGSTDTQYF; DNA: TGTGCCACCAGCAGGACGGGAGGAAGCACAGATACGCAGTATTTT
size: -; J: TRBJ2-7; D: -; V: TRBV11-2; CDR3: CASSLVAGSLYEQYF; DNA: TGTGCCAGCAGCTTAGTGGCAGGGAGTTTGTACGAGCAGTACTTC
size: -; J: TRBJ2-1; D: -; V: TRBV6-5; CDR3: CASSYGPGALYNEQFF; DNA: TGTGCCAGCAGTTACGGCCCAGGGGCTCTCTACAATGAGCAGTTCTTC
size: -; J: TRBJ2-7; D: TRBD1; V: TRBV27; CDR3: CASSLRTGGGYEQYF; DNA: TGTGCCAGCAGTCTCCGGACAGGGGGAGGCTACGAGCAGTACTTC
size: -; J: TRBJ2-1; D: -; V: TRBV18; CDR3: CASSPLNEQFF; DNA: TGTGCCAGCTCACCACTTAATGAGCAGTTCTTC
size: -; J: TRBJ2-3; D: -; V: TRBV11-2; CDR3: CASSLYTGTSTDTQYF; DNA: TGTGCCAGCAGCTTATATACAGGTACCAGCACAGATACGCAGTATTTT
size: -; J: TRBJ1-5; D: -; V: TRBV6-6; CDR3: CASRFKNQPQHF; DNA: TGTGCCAGCAGATTTAAGAATCAGCCCCAGCATTTT
size: -; J: TRBJ2-1; D: TRBD2; V: TRBV5-1; CDR3: CASSRRGGLAGPYNEQFF; DNA: TGCGCCAGCAGCCGTAGGGGAGGACTAGCGGGCCCCTACAATGAGCAGTTCTTC
size: -; J: TRBJ1-4; D: -; V: TRBV7-6; CDR3: CASSLLTGRDWANEKLFF; DNA: TGTGCCAGCAGCCTGCTGACAGGCCGAGATTGGGCTAATGAAAAACTGTTTTTT
size: -; J: TRBJ2-1; D: -; V: TRBV6-5; CDR3: CASSYQSRTVIDAQFF; DNA: TGTGCCAGCAGTTACCAGTCGAGAACAGTGATCGATGCGCAGTTCTTC
size: -; J: TRBJ2-7; D: -; V: TRBV30; CDR3: CAWLTRGEQYF; DNA: TGTGCCTGGCTAACAAGAGGCGAGCAGTACTTC
size: -; J: TRBJ1-5; D: TRBD1; V: TRBV11-2; CDR3: CASSLGMGQQHF; DNA: TGTGCCAGCAGCTTGGGTATGGGACAGCAGCATTTT
size: -; J: TRBJ2-7; D: TRBD2; V: TRBV7-9; CDR3: CASSLPASGSYEQYF; DNA: TGTGCCAGCAGCTTACCCGCTAGCGGGAGTTACGAGCAGTACTTC
size: -; J: TRBJ2-4; D: TRBD2; V: TRBV5-6; CDR3: CASSFVASGTRAKNIQYF; DNA: TGTGCCAGCAGCTTCGTAGCTAGCGGGACCAGAGCCAAAAACATTCAGTACTTC
size: -; J: TRBJ2-7; D: TRBD1; V: TRBV5-1; CDR3: CASSEGTGISYEQYF; DNA: TGCGCCAGCAGCGAAGGGACAGGGATCTCCTACGAGCAGTACTTC
size: -; J: TRBJ1-2; D: TRBD1; V: TRBV4-3; CDR3: CASSQGTGLLYGYTF; DNA: TGCGCCAGCAGCCAAGGGACAGGGCTACTTTATGGCTACACCTTC
size: -; J: TRBJ2-1; D: -; V: TRBV14; CDR3: CASSRQKINSYNEQFF; DNA: TGTGCCAGCAGCCGACAAAAGATCAATTCCTACAATGAGCAGTTCTTC
size: -; J: TRBJ2-7; D: TRBD2; V: TRBV27; CDR3: CASKGGPGLADYEQYF; DNA: TGTGCCAGCAAGGGGGGACCGGGACTAGCGGACTACGAGCAGTACTTC
size: -; J: TRBJ1-4; D: TRBD1; V: TRBV5-1; CDR3: CASSLVEADRAGKLFF; DNA: TGCGCCAGCAGCTTGGTGGAAGCGGACAGGGCAGGAAAACTGTTTTTT
size: -; J: TRBJ2-6; D: -; V: TRBV28; CDR3: CASTSRSEARLSGANVLTF; DNA: TGTGCCAGCACCTCACGATCCGAAGCCCGACTCTCTGGGGCCAACGTCCTGACTTTC
size: -; J: TRBJ2-7; D: TRBD1; V: TRBV29-1; CDR3: CSVGQGARYEQYF; DNA: TGCAGCGTGGGACAGGGAGCAAGATACGAGCAGTACTTC
size: -; J: TRBJ2-7; D: -; V: TRBV29-1; CDR3: CSVEWRGSYEQYF; DNA: TGCAGCGTTGAGTGGCGCGGTAGCTACGAGCAGTACTTC
size: -; J: TRBJ1-2; D: -; V: TRBV11-2; CDR3: CASSLEFSGYGYTF; DNA: TGTGCCAGCAGCTTAGAGTTCAGTGGCTATGGCTACACCTTC
size: -; J: TRBJ2-7; D: -; V: TRBV27; CDR3: CASSPTGSYEQYF; DNA: TGTGCCAGCAGTCCGACCGGCTCCTACGAGCAGTACTTC
size: -; J: TRBJ2-1; D: -; V: TRBV6-6; CDR3: CASSYLYNEQFF; DNA: TGTGCCAGCAGTTATTTATACAATGAGCAGTTCTTC
size: -; J: TRBJ2-2; D: TRBD2; V: TRBV9; CDR3: CASSSLPGLADTGELFF; DNA: TGTGCCAGCAGCTCTCTTCCGGGACTAGCGGACACCGGGGAGCTGTTTTTT
size: -; J: TRBJ2-5; D: -; V: TRBV7-8; CDR3: CASSLKVGVLETQYF; DNA: TGTGCCAGCAGCTTAAAGGTCGGGGTTTTGGAGACCCAGTACTTC
size: once; J: TRBJ2-1; D: -; V: TRBV4-3; CDR3: CASSQDGQYNEQFF; DNA: TGCGCCAGCAGCCAAGATGGGCAGTACAATGAGCAGTTCTTC
size: -; J: TRBJ2-1; D: -; V: TRBV18; CDR3: CASSPPAAYNEQFF; DNA: TGTGCCAGCTCACCGCCAGCCGCCTACAATGAGCAGTTCTTC
size: -; J: TRBJ1-3; D: -; V: TRBV7-9; CDR3: CASSLLRQEDANTIYF; DNA: TGTGCCAGCAGCTTACTCAGACAGGAGGATGCAAACACCATATATTTT
size: once; J: TRBJ1-4; D: TRBD1; V: TRBV27; CDR3: CASSSGTGYEKLFF; DNA: TGTGCCAGCAGTTCCGGGACAGGTTATGAAAAACTGTTTTTT
size: -; J: TRBJ2-1; D: -; V: TRBV4-1; CDR3: CASSGSVTTGVYNEQFF; DNA: TGCGCCAGCAGCGGCTCAGTGACTACGGGCGTTTACAATGAGCAGTTCTTC
size: -; J: TRBJ1-2; D: -; V: TRBV9; CDR3: CASSVERGTVGYTF; DNA: TGTGCCAGCAGCGTAGAAAGGGGAACGGTTGGCTACACCTTC